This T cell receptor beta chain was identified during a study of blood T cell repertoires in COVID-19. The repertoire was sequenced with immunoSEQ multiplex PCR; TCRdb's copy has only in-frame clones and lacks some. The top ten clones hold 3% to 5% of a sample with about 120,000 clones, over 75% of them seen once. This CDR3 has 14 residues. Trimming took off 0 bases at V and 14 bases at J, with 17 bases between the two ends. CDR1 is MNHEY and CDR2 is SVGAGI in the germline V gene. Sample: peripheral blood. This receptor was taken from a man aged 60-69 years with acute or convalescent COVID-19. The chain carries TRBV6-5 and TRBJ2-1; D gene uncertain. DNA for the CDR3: TGTGCCAGCAGTTACTCGTCGAGCCCCATAGAAGAGTTCTTC. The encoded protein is CASSYSSSPIEEFF.